This entry lists 21 T cell receptor beta chains sequenced from one sample in a study of control samples from healthy donors and cancer patients. Assay used: immunoSEQ multiplex PCR; TCRdb lists only in-frame clones, some missing. The sample shows around 140,000 clones, 93% of them seen only once. Sequenced input: blood. The receptors shown here come from a man aged 18 to 30 in good health.

The V call is TRBV7-2, the J call TRBJ2-7; D is unclear. CDR3 length equals 14 residues. The V end was cut by 1 base, the J end by 2 bases, with 9 bases between. The germline V gene encodes CDR1 SGHTA and CDR2 FQGNSA. CDR3 nucleotide sequence: TGTGCCAGCAGCTTAGGGGCCCAGACCTACGAGCAGTACTTC. It specifies CASSLGAQTYEQYF.

Concerning this clone itself: The junction departs from the called germline gene at one end, perhaps through a read error. The chain combines TRBV11-3 with TRBJ2-1; no reliable D call. The CDR3 contains 15 residues. From germline, CDR1 is SGHNT and CDR2 YENEEA. For the CDR3, the DNA is TGTGCCAGCAGCTTAATAACATCCTCCCACAATGAGCAGTTCTTC. Its translation: CASSLITSSHNEQFF.

The V and J genes are TRBV5-1 and TRBJ1-5; D gene ambiguous. V was clipped by 0 bases and J by 6 bases, with 7 bases between them. CDR3 length equals 13 residues. Germline V CDR1 and CDR2: SGHRS, YFSETQ. The CDR3 sequence is CASSLEGIQPQHF. For the CDR3, the DNA is TGCGCCAGCAGCTTGGAAGGGATTCAGCCCCAGCATTTT.

The rearrangement links TRBV10-3 to TRBJ1-5; D unclear. Deletions cut 0 bases from V and 12 bases from J, with 9 bases between. This CDR3 region has 12 residues. CDR1 is ENHRY, CDR2 SYGVKD, per germline. The CDR3 DNA sequence: TGTGCCATCAGTGAGTCCGAGGGCTTCCAGCATTTT. Translated, it gives CAISESEGFQHF.

The rearrangement links TRBV19 to TRBJ2-7; TRBD1 matches 7 bases. The CDR3 consists of 14 residues. V was clipped by 5 bases and J by 1 base; unmatched bases: 5. From germline, CDR1 is LNHDA and CDR2 SQIVND (reference sequence). The CDR3 reads CASSLPDRSYEQYF. Here the CDR3 DNA reads TGTGCCAGTAGTCTACCGGACAGGTCCTACGAGCAGTACTTC.

This clone was found once. The V call is TRBV6-5, the J call TRBJ2-7; D is uncertain. Germline loops: CDR1 MNHEY, CDR2 SVGAGI. V was trimmed by 2 bases and J by 4 bases, leaving 9 bases between them. The CDR3 runs 13 residues. CDR3 sequence reads: CASSYQEFYEQYF. DNA for the CDR3: TGTGCCAGCAGTTACCAGGAGTTTTACGAGCAGTACTTC.

The chain employs TRBV30 and TRBJ2-7; 9 bases are a match to TRBD2. There are 14 residues in the CDR3. In germline, CDR1 is GTSNPN, CDR2 SVGIG (reference sequence). J lost 4 bases, V lost 2 bases, and 6 bases had no gene match. CDR3 sequence: CAWSPTTSGYEQYF. Here the CDR3 DNA reads TGTGCCTGGAGTCCAACGACTAGCGGATACGAGCAGTACTTC.

The chain is built from TRBV7-9 and TRBJ2-7; D may be TRBD1 (6 bases). Germline lookup yields CDR1 SEHNR and CDR2 FQNEAQ (reference sequence). The CDR3 consists of 15 residues. The ends were cut back, 5 bases at V and 3 bases at J, with 17 bases in the middle. DNA of the CDR3: TGTGCCAGCAGCGATCCCCGGGACACCATCTACGAGCAGTACTTC. Protein: CASSDPRDTIYEQYF. The variable domain in full, with the rest retrieved from reference TRBV7-9 and TRBJ2-7, is DTGVSQNPRHKITKRGQNVTFRCDPISEHNRLYWYRQTLGQGPEFLTYFQNEAQLEKSRLLSDRFSAERPKGSFSTLEIQRTEQGDSAMYLCASSDPRDTIYEQYFGPGTRLTVT.

This chain joins TRBV2 and TRBJ2-2; TRBD2 agrees at 8 bases. In germline, CDR1 is SNHLY, CDR2 FYNNEI. The V and J ends lost 11 bases and 7 bases, in that order; junction bases with no gene match: 15. The CDR3 totals 15 residues. The CDR3 coding sequence is TGTGCCCGCGGGCCCGGGGGGGTTCGTGACGGGGAGCTGTTTTTT. It encodes CARGPGGVRDGELFF.

On this clone itself: This could be a read error, since a much larger clone is one nucleotide away. Different DNA sequences within this sample yield the same CDR3. V usage is TRBV4-2 and J usage is TRBJ2-6; no definite D call. The CDR3 contains 14 residues. Germline V lookup: CDR1 LGHNA, CDR2 YNFKEQ. This chain's CDR3 is CASSPPDGTHVLTF. The CDR3 DNA sequence: TGTGCCAGCAGCCCCCCGGACGGAACCCACGTCCTAACTTTC.

The rearrangement uses TRBV15 and TRBJ2-1, with D possibly being TRBD2 (6 bases). Germline V gene data show CDR1 as LNHNV and CDR2 as YYDKDF (reference sequence). The V and J ends lost 0 bases and 8 bases respectively, with 14 bases between them. The CDR3 has 15 amino acids. The CDR3 region has the DNA TGTGCCACCAGCAGAGAGGCTAGCGCCACATATGAGCAGTTCTTC. This codes for CATSREASATYEQFF. Together with reference TRBV15 and TRBJ2-1, the CDR3 gives the full variable domain: DAMVIQNPRYQVTQFGKPVTLSCSQTLNHNVMYWYQQKSSQAPKLLFHYYDKDFNNEADTPDNFQSRRPNTSFCFLDIRSPGLGDTAMYLCATSREASATYEQFFGPGTRLTVL.

Here the CDR3 DNA reads TGTGCCAGCAGCTCCGTAGGGACGGGGAAAGAGACCCAGTACTTC. This encodes CASSSVGTGKETQYF. The V call is TRBV7-9, the J call TRBJ2-5, with D perhaps matching TRBD1 or TRBD2 (5 bases each). CDR1 and CDR2 from the germline V gene are SEHNR and FQNEAQ (reference sequence). The CDR3 spans 15 residues. Trimming removed 4 bases from V and 3 bases from J, with 15 bases in between.

The V and J genes are TRBV7-8 and TRBJ1-5, with 7 bases fitting TRBD1. Trimming took 3 bases from V and 6 from J; bases not matched to a gene: 14. The CDR3 contains 17 residues. The germline CDR1 and CDR2 sequences are SGHVS and FQNEAQ. CDR3 in amino acids: CASSFRDRTIVGQPQHF. The CDR3 region has the DNA TGTGCCAGCAGCTTCCGGGACAGAACGATCGTCGGTCAGCCCCAGCATTTT.

The V and J genes are TRBV29-1 and TRBJ2-2, with 8 bases fitting TRBD1. The CDR3 runs to 14 residues. Looked up from germline, CDR1 is SQVTM and CDR2 is ANQGSEA. Trimming removed 3 bases from V and 4 bases from J; junction bases left unmatched: 4. The CDR3 DNA sequence: TGCAGCGTTGATTTCCAGGGGGCCACCGGGGAGCTGTTTTTT. Its translation: CSVDFQGATGELFF.

The chain recombines TRBV12-3 or TRBV12-4 with TRBJ2-7; TRBD2 aligns across 8 bases. V shed 6 bases and J 9 bases; nucleotides not matched to a gene: 10. The CDR3 contains 13 residues. The chain's CDR3 is CASRLGLAIGQYF. The CDR3 coding sequence is TGTGCCAGCAGGCTCGGACTAGCAATCGGGCAGTACTTC.

The rearrangement uses TRBV7-9 and TRBJ1-6, with D unclear. CDR1 and CDR2 (germline): SEHNR, FQNEAQ (reference sequence). V lost 3 bases to trimming and J lost 10 bases, with 10 bases between them. The CDR3 contains 13 residues. In nucleotides, the CDR3 is TGTGCCAGCAGCTTGACGGTAGAGTCACCCCTCCACTTT. It is translated as CASSLTVESPLHF.

The chain employs TRBV18 and TRBJ2-3; no clear D. The CDR3 loop spans 15 amino acids. V lost 3 bases and J lost 0, with 10 bases in between. Germline CDR1 KGHSH, CDR2 LQKENI. The CDR3 sequence is CASSPWAGSTDTQYF. CDR3 DNA sequence: TGTGCCAGCTCACCGTGGGCTGGGAGCACAGATACGCAGTATTTT.

This clone came up a few times. This sequence joins TRBV5-1 and TRBJ2-7, with D uncertain. Germline assignment: CDR1 SGHRS and CDR2 YFSETQ. Trimming stripped 2 bases from V and 7 bases from J, with 10 bases between. The CDR3 is 12 residues long. As DNA, the CDR3 is TGCGCCAGCAGCTTAGTGCCGCAGGAGCAGTACTTC. It specifies CASSLVPQEQYF.

In this sample, this clone turned up a few times. This chain connects TRBV30 to TRBJ1-1, with D unclear. Germline V gene data show CDR1 as GTSNPN and CDR2 as SVGIG (reference sequence). Trimming removed 0 bases at V and 1 base at J, with 6 bases between. CDR3 length: 13 residues. For the CDR3, the DNA is TGTGCCTGGAGTGTAGGGAGGAACACTGAAGCTTTCTTT. Translating it yields CAWSVGRNTEAFF.

V and J are TRBV10-3 and TRBJ1-2; a weak D match, TRBD1 (6 bases). Trimming stripped 3 bases from V and 7 bases from J, with 12 bases between. Per the germline V gene, CDR1 is ENHRY and CDR2 is SYGVKD. CDR3 length equals 13 residues. The CDR3 DNA reads TGTGCCATCAGTGATACAGGGCAAAGTGGCTACACCTTC. It encodes CAISDTGQSGYTF.

The V gene is TRBV6-5, the J gene TRBJ1-5; D call uncertain. This CDR3 contains 14 residues. Trimming shortened V by 5 bases and J by 3 bases, and 11 bases separated the two germline ends. The germline V gene encodes CDR1 MNHEY and CDR2 SVGAGI. CDR3 coding DNA: TGTGCCAGCAGTCCTCGGGAACACAATCAGCCCCAGCATTTT. Translation: CASSPREHNQPQHF.